The T cell receptor beta chain under discussion was sequenced for a study of long-term antiretroviral therapy in people with HIV. This clone has only one observation. This CDR3 comprises 14 residues. The V gene lost 3 bases and the J gene lost 6 bases, with 15 bases spanning the gap. Germline loops: CDR1 GTSNPN, CDR2 SVGIG (reference sequence). Researchers report immunoSEQ v3.0 was run at survey level. Assay used: immunoSEQ multiplex PCR; TCRdb lists only in-frame clones, some missing. The table records about 25,000 clones, more than 85% of them present only once. The rearrangement links TRBV30 to TRBJ2-1; tentatively, D is TRBD1 or TRBD2 (5 bases each). The receptor was isolated from a woman in her 30s with HIV. The sample here was unsorted PBMCs, taken 1.9 years after starting antiretroviral therapy. The CDR3 loop reads CAWRTGPLTNEQFF. The CDR3 DNA reads as TGTGCCTGGAGGACGGGACCCCTAACCAATGAGCAGTTCTTC.